This TCR beta chain was observed in a study of blood T cell repertoires in COVID-19. The CDR3 has 15 residues. Losses at the gene ends were 1 base for V and 6 bases for J; bases not matched to a gene: 8. Germline V gene data show CDR1 as MNHNS and CDR2 as SASEGT. Here immunoSEQ multiplex PCR was the method, and the copy in TCRdb shows in-frame clones only, minus some. The sample includes 130,000 or so clones, around 88% of them seen just once. The chain links TRBV6-1 to TRBJ2-5; 7 positions agree with TRBD2. This sequence was found in a man aged 45-65 years with active or convalescent COVID-19. Sequencing input: peripheral blood. Here the CDR3 DNA reads TGTGCCAGCAGTGAAGGCCCTGCGACTAGCCAGACCCAGTACTTC. Residues: CASSEGPATSQTQYF.